This T cell receptor beta chain was obtained from a study of blood T cell repertoires in COVID-19. Study details: The United States, Italy and Spain provided the acute and convalescent COVID-19 samples.

The germline V and J ends were trimmed by 4 bases and 2 bases, with 18 bases remaining between them. The CDR3 contains 16 residues. Germline V gives CDR1 SGDLS, CDR2 YYNGEE. This table comes from immunoSEQ multiplex PCR, and its TCRdb copy is limited to in-frame clones, with some not included. The sample lists a few hundred thousand clones; about 85% were seen once. This sequence was found in a woman aged 45-65 years with active or convalescent COVID-19. J is TRBJ1-1 and V is TRBV9, with D possibly being TRBD1 (6 bases). Specimen: peripheral blood. As DNA, the CDR3 is TGTGCCAGCAGCCCACAGGGAGCGAGGTCCAACACTGAAGCTTTCTTT. It codes for CASSPQGARSNTEAFF.